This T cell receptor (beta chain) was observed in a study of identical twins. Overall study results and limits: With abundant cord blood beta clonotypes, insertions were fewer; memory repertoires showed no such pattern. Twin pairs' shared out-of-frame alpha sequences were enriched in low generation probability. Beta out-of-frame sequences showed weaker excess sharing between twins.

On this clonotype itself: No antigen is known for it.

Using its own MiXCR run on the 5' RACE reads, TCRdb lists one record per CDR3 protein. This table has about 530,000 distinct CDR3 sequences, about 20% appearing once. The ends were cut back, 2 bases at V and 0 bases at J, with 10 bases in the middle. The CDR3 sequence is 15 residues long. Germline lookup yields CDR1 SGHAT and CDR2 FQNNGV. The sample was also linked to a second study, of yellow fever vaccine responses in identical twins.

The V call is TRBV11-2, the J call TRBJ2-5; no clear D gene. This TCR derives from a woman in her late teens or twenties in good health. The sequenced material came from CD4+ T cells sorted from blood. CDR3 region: CASSLINTYQETQYF. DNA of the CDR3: TGTGCCAGCAGCTTAATAAACACGTACCAAGAGACCCAGTACTTC.